Listed here are 11 T cell receptor beta chains from one sample, sequenced in a study of blood T cells in healthy people across ages. Using a J-beta primer mix together with a sample-barcoded 5' primer, a second PCR was run for roughly 7 to 11 cycles. Via MiXCR, TCRdb re-called the 5' RACE reads, giving one row per CDR3 protein. The table has hundreds of thousands of distinct CDR3 sequences, under 35% seen once; the top ten hold around 15%. The specimen was blood. The receptor set was obtained from a woman aged 80 or older in good health.

This clonotype was recorded many times. The V gene is TRBV6-2 or TRBV6-3, the J gene TRBJ1-2, with 7 bases that match TRBD1. CDR3 length: 13 residues. Per the germline V gene, CDR1 is MNHEY and CDR2 is SVGEGT. The V gene end was trimmed by 7 bases and the J gene end by 6 bases; junction bases not matched to a gene: 8. This CDR3 is CASNLDRDHGYTF. CDR3 DNA: TGTGCCAGCAACCTTGACAGGGACCATGGCTACACCTTC.

This clonotype was counted many times. This chain joins TRBV20-1 and TRBJ2-4; the D is unclear. V was cut by 3 bases and J by 4 bases, with 13 bases left in between. Germline V gene lookup returns CDR1 DFQATT and CDR2 SNEGSKA (reference sequence). The CDR3 spans 14 residues. The CDR3 coding sequence is TGCAGTGCTAGTGAAGAATATCGTAAAAACATTCAGTACTTC. Translation gives CSASEEYRKNIQYF.

This clonotype was seen ten or more times. V gene TRBV7-9 combines with J gene TRBJ2-1; D unclear. The CDR3 spans 12 residues. V gave up 1 base and J gave up 9 bases, with 7 bases separating them. Germline V gene data show CDR1 as SEHNR and CDR2 as FQNEAQ (reference sequence). CDR3: CASSLGGLEQFF. The CDR3 DNA reads TGTGCCAGCAGCTTAGGGGGTCTTGAGCAGTTCTTC.

This clonotype was seen ten or more times. This rearrangement joins TRBV7-2 to TRBJ2-1; 9 bases line up with TRBD2. The CDR3 contains 17 residues. J gave up 0 bases and V 5 bases, and 8 bases lay outside the gene matches. The germline V gene has CDR1 SGHTA and CDR2 FQGNSA. CDR3 sequence reads: CASSTRTSVSSYNEQFF. CDR3 bases: TGTGCCAGCAGCACAAGGACTAGCGTTAGCTCCTACAATGAGCAGTTCTTC. The full variable domain, in which reference TRBV7-2 and TRBJ2-1 provide the parts outside the CDR3, is GAGVSQSPSNKVTEKGKDVELRCDPISGHTALYWYRQSLGQGLEFLIYFQGNSAPDKSGLPSDRFSAERTGGSVSTLTIQRTQQEDSAVYLCASSTRTSVSSYNEQFFGPGTRLTVL.

This clonotype has a count of ten or more. It may be a read error: a sequence one base away is much more abundant. This chain uses TRBV7-2 with TRBJ2-1; no clear D. This CDR3 is built from 13 residues. V dropped 2 bases and J dropped 12 bases, with 14 bases sitting between them. In germline, CDR1 is SGHTA, CDR2 FQGNSA. The CDR3 protein is CASSLSPRHGQFF. The CDR3 DNA sequence: TGTGCCAGCAGCTTATCTCCCCGACATGGGCAGTTCTTC. Based on the CDR3 plus reference TRBV7-2 and TRBJ2-1, the full variable domain is GAGVSQSPSNKVTEKGKDVELRCDPISGHTALYWYRQSLGQGLEFLIYFQGNSAPDKSGLPSDRFSAERTGGSVSTLTIQRTQQEDSAVYLCASSLSPRHGQFFGPGTRLTVL.

As regards this clonotype: The germline gene is not matched at one end of the junction; a read error may be the cause. The rearrangement uses TRBV19 and TRBJ2-1; D uncertain. The CDR3 is 13 residues long. The germline CDR1 and CDR2 sequences are LNHDA and SQIVND (reference sequence). CDR3 region: CASSIAGSNEQFF. CDR3 DNA: TGTGCTAGTAGTATAGCAGGATCCAATGAGCAGTTCTTC.

This clonotype showed up many times. The CDR3 sequence is CASSYSGGGRETQYF. As DNA, the CDR3 is TGTGCCAGCAGTTACTCCGGCGGGGGGCGAGAGACCCAGTACTTC. This rearrangement joins TRBV6-6 to TRBJ2-5; 8 positions agree with TRBD2. Trimming cost V 0 bases and J 4 bases; bases outside gene matches: 4. The CDR3 runs 15 residues. Germline V CDR1 and CDR2: MNHNY, SVGAGI (reference sequence).

Comment on this clonotype: A clone one base away is much larger, so this may be a read error. This chain links TRBV2 with TRBJ2-6; D is perhaps TRBD1 (5 bases). This CDR3 has 13 amino acids. CDR1 is SNHLY and CDR2 is FYNNEI in the germline V gene. The CDR3 reads CASDISGATVLTF. For the CDR3, the DNA is TGTGCCAGCGACATCTCTGGGGCCACCGTCCTGACTTTC.

The rearrangement links TRBV27 to TRBJ1-1; tentative D call: TRBD1 (5 bases). Per the germline V gene, CDR1 is MNHEY and CDR2 is SMNVEV (reference sequence). The CDR3 has 14 amino acids. V lost 6 bases and J lost 6, with 17 bases in between. CDR3 sequence: CASRDHRKGAEAFF. CDR3 coding DNA: TGTGCCAGCAGGGACCACAGGAAAGGGGCTGAAGCTTTCTTT.

The DNA of the CDR3 is TGTGCCACCAGTGATTTGCCACAAACAGGGAATGGCGGGGAGCTGTTTTTT. This gives the protein CATSDLPQTGNGGELFF. The V call is TRBV24-1, the J call TRBJ2-2; the D gene is possibly TRBD1 (6 bases). There are 17 residues in the CDR3. CDR1 and CDR2 from the germline V gene are KGHDR and SFDVKD. Trimming pared 0 bases from V and 7 bases from J, leaving 17 bases between.

In this sample, this clonotype turned up a few times. The chain links TRBV7-9 to TRBJ2-2; no definite D call. V was trimmed by 4 bases and J by 4 bases, leaving 10 bases between them. CDR1 is SEHNR, CDR2 FQNEAQ, per germline (reference sequence). The CDR3 is 14 amino acids. CDR3 coding DNA: TGTGCCAGCAGCTCGCTGGCTTCCACCGGGGAGCTGTTTTTT. Protein: CASSSLASTGELFF.